This T cell receptor beta chain was sequenced for a study of patients and donors after allogeneic stem cell transplantation. V shed 4 bases and J 0 bases; nucleotides not matched to a gene: 3. Per the germline V gene, CDR1 is DFQATT and CDR2 is SNEGSKA (reference sequence). The CDR3 runs to 14 residues. TCRdb re-derived calls from the RT-PCR reads in MiXCR, one entry per CDR3 protein. The profile shows 150,000 to 250,000 distinct CDR3 sequences, less than 45% of them singletons. This chain connects TRBV20-1 to TRBJ1-3; 7 bases fit TRBD1. The sample comprised blood, either unsorted or a sorted T cell fraction (not recorded which). The clonotype comes from a human donor who was either an allogeneic HSCT recipient or a stem cell or donor lymphocyte infusion donor (not recorded which). It is not recorded whose cells these are; they may come from a transplant donor. Here the CDR3 DNA reads TGCAGTGCTACGGGGACAGCCTCTGGAAACACCATATATTTT. Translated, it gives CSATGTASGNTIYF.